The sequence of this T cell receptor beta chain was determined in a study of control samples from healthy donors and cancer patients (TCRdb year 2020). Comment on this clone: Its antigen is unknown. No qualities accompany the bases; no much larger clone lies one base away.

The library was made by the immunoSEQ multiplex PCR assay. TCRdb took over this immuneACCESS table, retaining in-frame rearrangements with V and J assigned. Such tables are incomplete; in checked studies, under half of the missing clones stem from an unresolved V gene, and the remainder is unexplained. For this sample the table gives some 150,000 clones, of which roughly nine tenths were detected only once. The ten largest account for approximately 1.5% of the sample. V is pruned by 3 bases and J by 4 bases, leaving 9 bases of the junction without a gene match. The CDR3 covers 16 residues, taking in both the cysteine and the phenylalanine. CDR3 DNA only is kept here, 48 bases in frame from base 1. As encoded in the germline V gene, CDR1 is MDHEN while CDR2 is SYDVKM.

Sequencing was carried out using blood. The clonotype was recovered from a woman aged 30 to 39 in good health. The sequence is built from TRBV28 and TRBJ1-5, with TRBD1 matching 7 junction bases. The bases are TGTGCCAGCAGTTTCGCCGGGACAGCCTCGAATCAGCCCCAGCATTTT. It encodes CASSFAGTASNQPQHF.